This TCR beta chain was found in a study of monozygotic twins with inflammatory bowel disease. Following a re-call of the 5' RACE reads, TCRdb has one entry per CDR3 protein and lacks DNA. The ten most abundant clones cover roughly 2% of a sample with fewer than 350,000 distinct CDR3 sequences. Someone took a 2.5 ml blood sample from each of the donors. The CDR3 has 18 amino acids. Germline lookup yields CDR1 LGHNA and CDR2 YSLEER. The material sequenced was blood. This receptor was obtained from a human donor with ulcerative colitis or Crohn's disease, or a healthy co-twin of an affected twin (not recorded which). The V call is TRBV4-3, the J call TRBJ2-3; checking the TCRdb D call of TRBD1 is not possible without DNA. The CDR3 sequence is CASSQDATPWLTSDTQYF.